This passage covers 30 T cell receptor beta chains from one sample sequenced in a study of technical replicates of blood from a few donors listed by TCRdb under 2017. The library was prepared using the immunoSEQ multiplex PCR assay. In TCRdb, the immuneACCESS table is reduced to in-frame sequences with V and J assigned. These tables do not hold every clone; where another copy was compared, an unresolved V gene accounts for under half, and the others remain unexplained. Here the sample has roughly 72,000 clones; approximately 96% occur a single time. Of the sample, 0.3% to 0.5% is held by the ten largest clones. The specimen was T cells isolated from PBMCs. The receptors shown here come from a human donor in good health.

The chain recombines TRBV27 with TRBJ1-1; 7 bases fit TRBD1. Germline trimming cut 4 bases from V and 1 base from J; bases unmatched to any gene: 0. Germline CDR1 is MNHEY and CDR2 is SMNVEV (reference sequence). This CDR3 spans 13 amino acids. As DNA, the CDR3 is TGTGCCAGCAGTTGGACAGGGAACACTGAAGCTTTCTTT. Amino acids: CASSWTGNTEAFF.

This clone was recorded a few times. The genes are TRBV6-6 and TRBJ1-2; 7 nucleotides match TRBD1. The V gene end was trimmed by 5 bases and the J gene end by 0 bases; junction bases not matched to a gene: 6. CDR3 size: 15 residues. CDR1 is MNHNY, CDR2 SVGAGI, per germline (reference sequence). CDR3 nucleotide sequence: TGTGCCAGCAGTGCGCTCAGGGGGTCTAACTATGGCTACACCTTC. This translates into CASSALRGSNYGYTF.

The V and J genes are TRBV6-6 and TRBJ2-1; D is unclear. The CDR3 sequence is 11 residues long. V was shortened by 2 bases and J by 10 bases, with 6 bases between the two germline ends. Germline CDR1 MNHNY, CDR2 SVGAGI (reference sequence). CDR3 loop: CASSYGQEQFF. The CDR3 DNA reads as TGTGCCAGCAGTTACGGTCAGGAGCAGTTCTTC.

The chain joins TRBV29-1 to TRBJ1-1; D gene unclear. Germline V CDR1 and CDR2: SQVTM, ANQGSEA. The CDR3 extends over 13 amino acids. Trimming left V 7 bases short and J 4 bases short, with 16 bases between. The CDR3 region has the DNA TGCAGCGCTAGTCGGGTTGGAGGCACTGAAGCTTTCTTT. Protein: CSASRVGGTEAFF.

The V call is TRBV7-8, the J call TRBJ1-1; 10 positions match TRBD1. Germline V CDR1 and CDR2: SGHVS, FQNEAQ. V was pared by 5 bases and J by 1 base, with 16 bases of the junction left unmatched. The CDR3 has 19 residues. The CDR3: CASSPRDRGPLTANTEAFF. For the CDR3, the DNA is TGTGCCAGCAGCCCCAGGGACAGGGGCCCCTTAACTGCGAACACTGAAGCTTTCTTT.

The chain uses TRBV29-1 and TRBJ2-7; a weak D match, TRBD1 (5 bases). This CDR3 comprises 13 residues. Trimming cost V 4 bases and J 5 bases, with 15 bases left between them. CDR1 is SQVTM, CDR2 ANQGSEA, per germline. This CDR3 is CSVGRTNGNEQYF. In DNA form, the CDR3 reads TGCAGCGTTGGTAGGACAAATGGGAACGAGCAGTACTTC.

V gene TRBV5-6 combines with J gene TRBJ2-1; 7 bases are shared with TRBD2. The germline V gene encodes CDR1 SGHDT and CDR2 YYEEEE. The CDR3 loop spans 19 amino acids. Losses at the gene ends were 2 bases for V and 4 bases for J; bases not matched to a gene: 18. CDR3 loop: CASSFGWTLASGKYNEQFF. The CDR3 DNA reads TGTGCCAGCAGCTTTGGGTGGACTTTGGCTAGCGGAAAATACAATGAGCAGTTCTTC.

V is TRBV6-1 and J is TRBJ1-5; TRBD1 might be the D (5 bases). The V gene lost 2 bases and the J gene lost 6 bases, with 26 bases spanning the gap. This CDR3 spans 19 amino acids. Germline V gives CDR1 MNHNS, CDR2 SASEGT. The CDR3: CASSELTGFPQGWSQPQHF. CDR3 sequence (DNA): TGTGCCAGCAGTGAATTAACAGGTTTTCCCCAGGGATGGAGTCAGCCCCAGCATTTT.

The chain is built from TRBV19 and TRBJ2-2; 8 bases fit TRBD2. This CDR3 is built from 16 residues. The germline V gene encodes CDR1 LNHDA and CDR2 SQIVND (reference sequence). Trimming cost V 5 bases and J 6 bases; bases outside gene matches: 11. CDR3 DNA sequence: TGTGCCAGTAGTCCCGGAGGGAAGCGGGAGTCCGGGGAGCTGTTTTTT. This translates into CASSPGGKRESGELFF. Full variable domain (rest looked up from reference TRBV19 and TRBJ2-2): DGGITQSPKYLFRKEGQNVTLSCEQNLNHDAMYWYRQDPGQGLRLIYYSQIVNDFQKGDIAEGYSVSREKKESFPLTVTSAQKNPTAFYLCASSPGGKRESGELFFGEGSRLTVL.

CDR3 in DNA: TGTGCCAGCAGCGCCGCCGGGACTAGTATCTACGAGCAGTACTTC. Protein sequence: CASSAAGTSIYEQYF. The chain recombines TRBV7-6 with TRBJ2-7, with TRBD2 identical over 8 bases. Germline CDR1 and CDR2: SGHVS and FNYEAQ. The CDR3 totals 15 residues. Losses at the gene ends were 5 bases for V and 3 bases for J; bases not matched to a gene: 9.

This rearrangement joins TRBV5-6 to TRBJ1-1; a weak D match, TRBD1 (6 bases). The CDR3 contains 15 residues. Germline CDR1 and CDR2: SGHDT and YYEEEE. Deletions cut 2 bases from V and 4 bases from J, with 15 bases between. In DNA form, the CDR3 reads TGTGCCAGCAGCTTTCAACAGGGATATATCACTGAAGCTTTCTTT. Protein product: CASSFQQGYITEAFF.

The chain links TRBV29-1 to TRBJ2-3; the D gene is possibly TRBD2 (5 bases). This CDR3 contains 19 residues. With 1 base removed from V and 1 base from J, the gap between germline ends came to 24 bases. Germline V lookup: CDR1 SQVTM, CDR2 ANQGSEA. DNA for the CDR3: TGCAGCGTTGAAGTTCCAACCCCGGACTTTCCCTTCGGCACAGATACGCAGTATTTT. Translated, it gives CSVEVPTPDFPFGTDTQYF.

The V and J genes are TRBV9 and TRBJ1-2; tentatively, D is TRBD1 (5 bases). Germline CDR1 SGDLS, CDR2 YYNGEE. The CDR3 is made up of 14 amino acids. Trimming shortened V by 2 bases and J by 4 bases, and 12 bases separated the two germline ends. CDR3: CASSVGSDIYGYTF. The CDR3 DNA is TGTGCCAGCAGCGTGGGTTCGGACATCTATGGCTACACCTTC.

The CDR3 coding sequence is TGTGCCAGCAGTGTAGTAGTTCACGGGGAGACCCAGTACTTC. Its translation is CASSVVVHGETQYF. The chain links TRBV6-1 to TRBJ2-5; no clear D gene. In germline, CDR1 is MNHNS, CDR2 SASEGT. This CDR3 contains 14 residues. Trimming shortened V by 4 bases and J by 5 bases, and 14 bases separated the two germline ends.

This chain links TRBV18 with TRBJ2-1; 8 nucleotides match TRBD2. V was pared by 3 bases and J by 4 bases, with 8 bases of the junction left unmatched. CDR3 length: 16 residues. The germline V gene encodes CDR1 KGHSH and CDR2 LQKENI. CDR3 bases: TGTGCCAGCTCACCCTGGGAGCGGGAGCTTTACAATGAGCAGTTCTTC. Amino acid sequence: CASSPWERELYNEQFF.

The J gene is TRBJ1-2, the V gene TRBV5-1; TRBD1 matches 8 bases. The germline V gene encodes CDR1 SGHRS and CDR2 YFSETQ. The CDR3 extends over 15 amino acids. J was trimmed by 6 bases and V by 1 base; bases with no gene match: 8. The CDR3, as DNA: TGCGCCAGCAGCTTGCTAGGACAGGGCGTCGATGGCTACACCTTC. It codes for CASSLLGQGVDGYTF.

The chain recombines TRBV11-2 with TRBJ2-1; unclear D gene. CDR1 SGHAT and CDR2 FQNNGV come from the germline V gene. Between the trimmed V and J ends, which lost 0 bases and 8 bases, there was a span of 8 bases. The CDR3 runs to 13 residues. CDR3 coding DNA: TGTGCCAGCAGCTTAGATCCCCTAGATGAGCAGTTCTTC. This translates into CASSLDPLDEQFF.

The CDR3: CASSYRVSRDGNEQYF. Here the CDR3 DNA reads TGTGCCAGCAGCTACAGGGTTTCACGCGACGGAAACGAGCAGTACTTC. This chain links TRBV7-6 with TRBJ2-7, with D perhaps matching TRBD1 (6 bases). The CDR3 has 16 residues. CDR1 SGHVS and CDR2 FNYEAQ come from the germline V gene. V was cut by 4 bases and J by 5 bases, with 21 bases left in between.

The V call is TRBV9, the J call TRBJ2-7; D is possibly TRBD1 (5 bases). Germline V CDR1 and CDR2: SGDLS, YYNGEE. The CDR3 has 14 residues. V lost 6 bases and J lost 3, with 16 bases in between. The CDR3, as DNA: TGTGCCAGCAACTTAAGGGGCATACTCTACGAGCAGTACTTC. This gives the protein CASNLRGILYEQYF.

As to this clone: An end of the junction does not agree with germline; a read error may underlie this. The chain combines TRBV4-3 with TRBJ1-1; D is perhaps TRBD1 (5 bases). CDR3 length: 14 residues. CDR1 is LGHNA and CDR2 is YSLEER in the germline V gene. The CDR3 nucleotides read TGCGCCAGCAGGCAAGGCCTCGAGACAGCTGAAGCTTTCTTT. This translates into CASRQGLETAEAFF.

The chain employs TRBV9 and TRBJ2-7; TRBD2 agrees at 10 bases. CDR3 length equals 14 residues. Germline lookup yields CDR1 SGDLS and CDR2 YYNGEE. The V and J ends lost 4 bases and 4 bases, in that order; junction bases with no gene match: 5. CDR3 DNA: TGTGCCAGCAGCCCACGGACTAGCGGTTACGAGCAGTACTTC. The encoded protein is CASSPRTSGYEQYF.

This chain joins TRBV5-4 and TRBJ2-3; TRBD2 aligns across 14 bases. Germline CDR1 SGHNT, CDR2 YYREEE (reference sequence). The length of the CDR3 is 17 residues. The V segment lost 0 bases and the J segment 4 bases; nucleotides outside the gene matches: 4. CDR3 protein: CASSLGTSGRYSDTQYF. The CDR3 DNA reads TGTGCCAGCAGCTTGGGGACTAGCGGGAGGTACTCAGATACGCAGTATTTT.

The genes are TRBV28 and TRBJ2-7; D gene uncertain. V shed 8 bases and J shed 2 bases, with 7 bases lying between them. CDR1 and CDR2 from the germline V gene are MDHEN and SYDVKM. The length of the CDR3 is 11 residues. CDR3 DNA: TGTGCCAGCTCGGTTACCTACGAGCAGTACTTC. It translates to CASSVTYEQYF.

The rearrangement joins TRBV7-8 to TRBJ2-3, with 15 bases identical to TRBD2. Germline V gene lookup returns CDR1 SGHVS and CDR2 FQNEAQ. The CDR3 is made up of 17 amino acids. V lost 5 bases, J lost 2 bases, and 5 bases stayed unmatched. CDR3 protein: CASSRGLAGGTTDTQYF. CDR3 sequence (DNA): TGTGCCAGCAGCCGCGGACTAGCGGGAGGGACCACAGATACGCAGTATTTT. The full variable domain, in which reference TRBV7-8 and TRBJ2-3 provide the parts outside the CDR3, is GAGVSQSPRYKVAKRGQDVALRCDPISGHVSLFWYQQALGQGPEFLTYFQNEAQLDKSGLPSDRFFAERPEGSVSTLKIQRTQQEDSAVYLCASSRGLAGGTTDTQYFGPGTRLTVL.

This chain connects TRBV5-1 to TRBJ2-1; 12 nucleotides agree with TRBD2. The ends lost 4 bases at V and 8 bases at J; junction bases unmatched: 10. Germline values: CDR1 SGHRS, CDR2 YFSETQ. This CDR3 has 16 amino acids. The CDR3 region has the DNA TGCGCCAGCAGCCAGGCGACTAGCGGGAGTGGGGATGAGCAGTTCTTC. This translates into CASSQATSGSGDEQFF.

The chain has TRBV19 and TRBJ2-5; no definite D call. Trimming cost V 7 bases and J 5 bases, with 14 bases left between them. CDR1 and CDR2 (germline): LNHDA, SQIVND (reference sequence). This CDR3 has 13 amino acids. The CDR3 reads CASNHRAAETQYF. CDR3 nucleotide sequence: TGTGCCAGTAATCACCGAGCCGCGGAGACCCAGTACTTC.

This clone was observed once. J is TRBJ2-1 and V is TRBV7-6; 7 positions match TRBD1. The CDR3 extends over 15 amino acids. The V gene's germline CDR1 is SGHVS and CDR2 FNYEAQ. Trimming at V came to 2 bases and at J to 9 bases, leaving 10 bases not matched to a gene. The CDR3: CASSLNRGLSGEQFF. CDR3 DNA sequence: TGTGCCAGCAGCTTAAACAGGGGATTGAGCGGTGAGCAGTTCTTC.

The rearrangement links TRBV19 to TRBJ1-5; the D gene is possibly TRBD1 (6 bases). V shed 5 bases and J shed 6 bases, with 14 bases lying between them. Germline-derived CDR1 and CDR2 are LNHDA and SQIVND (reference sequence). The CDR3 sequence is 14 residues long. This CDR3 reads CASSDEQGFQPQHF. CDR3 nucleotide sequence: TGTGCCAGTAGTGACGAACAGGGTTTTCAGCCCCAGCATTTT.

This rearrangement joins TRBV5-6 to TRBJ2-7; D gene unclear. V lost 4 bases to trimming and J lost 3 bases, with 11 bases between them. CDR1 is SGHDT, CDR2 YYEEEE, per germline. The CDR3 covers 13 residues. This CDR3 reads CASSGQFLYEQYF. In DNA form, the CDR3 reads TGTGCCAGCAGCGGGCAATTTCTCTACGAGCAGTACTTC.

The genes are TRBV19 and TRBJ2-7; TRBD1 agrees at 7 bases. The V and J ends lost 8 bases and 3 bases, in that order; junction bases with no gene match: 7. CDR3 length equals 13 residues. CDR1 is LNHDA, CDR2 SQIVND, per germline (reference sequence). The CDR3 spells CASSFNRGYEQYF. The DNA for the CDR3 is TGTGCCAGTTCCTTCAACAGGGGCTACGAGCAGTACTTC.